Below, 30 T cell receptor beta chains from the same sample are listed, as sequenced in a study of OX40 agonist ivuxolimab in advanced cancers. Sequenced by immunoSEQ multiplex PCR; TCRdb stores in-frame clones only, minus some. The sample carries around 150,000 clones, approximately 90% recorded once. Specimen: CD4+ or CD8+ T cells sorted from blood, collected in a trial of the OX40 agonist ivuxolimab. These receptor sequences come from an adult with an advanced solid tumor such as melanoma, head and neck, liver or kidney cancer.

The chain links TRBV9 to TRBJ2-7, with D possibly matching TRBD1 (7 bases). V lost 5 bases and J lost 5, with 14 bases in between. CDR1 and CDR2 (germline): SGDLS, YYNGEE. The CDR3 has 13 residues. The CDR3 region is CASSRRGDNEQYF. For the CDR3, the DNA is TGTGCCAGCAGTCGCAGGGGGGACAACGAGCAGTACTTC.

V gene TRBV13 combines with J gene TRBJ2-5; TRBD1 agrees at 10 bases. This CDR3 comprises 14 residues. Germline V gene data show CDR1 as PRHDT and CDR2 as FYEKMQ (reference sequence). After removal of 2 bases from V and 4 bases from J, the junction contained 1 base not matched to a gene. As DNA, the CDR3 is TGTGCCAGCAGCTTAAGACAGGGGGCAGAGACCCAGTACTTC. Encoded protein: CASSLRQGAETQYF.

The rearrangement joins TRBV5-4 to TRBJ1-2; a weak D match, TRBD1 (5 bases). The V end lost 0 bases, the J end lost 7 bases, and 13 bases lay between the germline ends. The CDR3 runs 14 residues. Germline V gene lookup returns CDR1 SGHNT and CDR2 YYREEE (reference sequence). The CDR3: CASSLAGGEGGYTF. In DNA form, the CDR3 reads TGTGCCAGCAGCTTGGCCGGGGGTGAGGGTGGCTACACCTTC.

Regarding this clone: Other nucleotide sequences in the sample specify the same CDR3. The chain recombines TRBV29-1 with TRBJ2-3; 8 positions agree with TRBD1. CDR3 length equals 14 residues. V trimming: 7 bases; J trimming: 7 bases; junction bases outside the gene matches: 13. CDR1 is SQVTM and CDR2 is ANQGSEA in the germline V gene. CDR3 loop: CSAGAGQGPNTQYF. For the CDR3, the DNA is TGCAGCGCCGGAGCCGGACAGGGCCCCAATACGCAGTATTTT.

The chain couples TRBV7-8 to TRBJ1-5; D perhaps matches TRBD1 (6 bases). Germline CDR1 and CDR2: SGHVS and FQNEAQ. The CDR3 length is 14 residues. Trimming removed 5 bases at V and 7 bases at J, with 15 bases between. CDR3 sequence (DNA): TGTGCCAGCAGCCCCCAGGGGTTGACGCAGCCCCAGCATTTT. It codes for CASSPQGLTQPQHF.

The chain combines TRBV18 with TRBJ2-2; 8 bases line up with TRBD1. The germline gives CDR1 KGHSH, CDR2 LQKENI. V lost 5 bases to trimming and J lost 4 bases; unmatched junction nucleotides: 9. There are 16 residues in the CDR3. CDR3 region: CASSEVETGGTGELFF. The CDR3, as DNA: TGTGCCAGCTCAGAAGTCGAAACAGGGGGCACCGGGGAGCTGTTTTTT.

V usage is TRBV28 and J usage is TRBJ1-2; 10 positions agree with TRBD1. The CDR3 is 16 residues long. Germline CDR1 and CDR2: MDHEN and SYDVKM. Unmatched junction bases numbered 7, after V lost 5 bases and J lost 1 base. The CDR3 region has the DNA TGTGCCAGCAGTCGGACAGGGGGGGCTTATAACTATGGCTACACCTTC. This codes for CASSRTGGAYNYGYTF.

The rearrangement uses TRBV30 and TRBJ1-1, with D unresolved. The CDR3 totals 14 residues. Germline lookup yields CDR1 GTSNPN and CDR2 SVGIG (reference sequence). V was clipped by 2 bases and J by 0 bases, with 10 bases between them. The CDR3 here is CAWSSGGLNTEAFF. CDR3 DNA: TGTGCCTGGAGTTCGGGCGGTTTGAACACTGAAGCTTTCTTT.

The chain joins TRBV5-6 to TRBJ1-1; no definite D call. This CDR3 is 17 amino acids long. Trimming cost V 4 bases and J 7 bases, with 26 bases left between them. Germline loops: CDR1 SGHDT, CDR2 YYEEEE. CDR3 sequence (DNA): TGTGCCAGCAGCCGGGCCCCCGTCGGGAAAATCCGAGATGAAGCTTTCTTT. It yields the protein CASSRAPVGKIRDEAFF.

The rearrangement links TRBV19 to TRBJ2-2; possible D gene TRBD2, 5 bases. This CDR3 has 16 residues. CDR1 and CDR2 (germline): LNHDA, SQIVND (reference sequence). Trimming stripped 10 bases from V and 0 bases from J, with 18 bases between. CDR3 DNA: TGTGCCACCCCAACCGGACTGGGAGCGAACACCGGGGAGCTGTTTTTT. This encodes CATPTGLGANTGELFF.

This chain connects TRBV7-2 to TRBJ2-5, with 9 bases that match TRBD1. V lost 3 bases, J lost 5 bases, and 4 bases stayed unmatched. This CDR3 is 14 amino acids long. Germline lookup yields CDR1 SGHTA and CDR2 FQGNSA. CDR3 sequence (DNA): TGTGCCAGCAGCTTGTCCGGGACAGGGGAGACCCAGTACTTC. Encoded protein: CASSLSGTGETQYF.

This clone was recorded once. The chain uses TRBV19 and TRBJ2-1; D tentatively fits TRBD1 or TRBD2 (5 bases each). Germline values: CDR1 LNHDA, CDR2 SQIVND (reference sequence). This CDR3 comprises 16 residues. Between the trimmed V and J ends, which lost 5 bases and 3 bases, there was a span of 17 bases. The CDR3 sequence: CASSGLGTLLYNEQFF. DNA of the CDR3: TGTGCCAGTAGTGGACTCGGGACCCTTCTCTACAATGAGCAGTTCTTC.

The rearrangement links TRBV12-2 to TRBJ1-5; the D call in the table, TRBD1, was not verified against the DNA. TRBV12-2 is recorded as a pseudogene. This CDR3 is built from 17 residues. This CDR3 is CASRLDPGQGSRQPQHF. The CDR3 coding sequence is TGTGCAAGTCGCTTAGACCCCGGACAGGGGTCACGTCAGCCCCAGCATTTT.

The V gene is TRBV11-2, the J gene TRBJ2-2; tentative D call: TRBD2 (6 bases). The V gene lost 5 bases and the J gene lost 6 bases, with 22 bases spanning the gap. The CDR3 runs to 17 residues. Germline V lookup: CDR1 SGHAT, CDR2 FQNNGV. CDR3 protein: CASSPLAGRRFPGELFF. The CDR3 DNA sequence: TGTGCCAGCAGCCCATTAGCCGGGAGAAGGTTCCCCGGGGAGCTGTTTTTT.

The chain uses TRBV10-3 and TRBJ2-5, with D maybe TRBD1 (5 bases). Per the germline V gene, CDR1 is ENHRY and CDR2 is SYGVKD. The CDR3 is made up of 14 amino acids. The V end was cut by 10 bases, the J end by 2 bases, with 17 bases between. CDR3 sequence: CATTPAQGQETQYF. As DNA, the CDR3 is TGTGCCACGACCCCTGCGCAGGGTCAAGAGACCCAGTACTTC.

This clone was observed a single time. This rearrangement joins TRBV5-6 to TRBJ2-7; TRBD2 might be the D (6 bases). V was trimmed by 6 bases and J by 9 bases, leaving 28 bases between them. Germline-derived CDR1 and CDR2 are SGHDT and YYEEEE. The CDR3 covers 16 residues. CDR3 protein: CASIRRGRAGNILQYF. As DNA, the CDR3 is TGTGCCAGCATTCGGAGGGGTAGGGCAGGGAATATTCTGCAGTACTTC.

This chain uses TRBV5-8 with TRBJ1-3; D remains ambiguous. The ends were cut back, 4 bases at V and 0 bases at J, with 14 bases in the middle. The germline V gene encodes CDR1 SGHTS and CDR2 YDEGEE. The CDR3 covers 16 residues. CDR3 protein: CASSPFPGPSGNTIYF. CDR3 coding DNA: TGTGCCAGCAGCCCTTTTCCAGGTCCCTCTGGAAACACCATATATTTT.

The rearrangement uses TRBV9 and TRBJ2-1; a weak D match, TRBD1 (6 bases). The length of the CDR3 is 17 residues. V was cut by 0 bases and J by 7 bases, with 20 bases left in between. Germline CDR1 reads SGDLS; CDR2 reads YYNGEE. The CDR3 loop is CASSVEEGGTWENEQFF. The CDR3 DNA follows: TGTGCCAGCAGCGTAGAGGAAGGGGGAACCTGGGAGAATGAGCAGTTCTTC.

The CDR3 DNA sequence: TGTGCCAGCAGCTCCGCGGGCTCTCCAACCGGGGAGCTGTTTTTT. Translated: CASSSAGSPTGELFF. The chain is built from TRBV7-9 and TRBJ2-2, with D maybe TRBD2 (5 bases). CDR1 and CDR2 (germline): SEHNR, FQNEAQ (reference sequence). The CDR3 is made up of 15 amino acids. V lost 4 bases, J lost 5 bases, and 14 bases lay in between.

The chain is built from TRBV28 and TRBJ1-5; no firm D call. Trimming left V 2 bases short and J 4 bases short, with 9 bases between. CDR1 and CDR2 from the germline V gene are MDHEN and SYDVKM. The CDR3 sequence is 14 residues long. CDR3 loop: CASSLTTANQPQHF. The CDR3 DNA is TGTGCCAGCAGTTTAACCACAGCAAATCAGCCCCAGCATTTT.

Here the CDR3 reads CASSIKGEIKPQHF. CDR3 sequence (DNA): TGTGCCAGTAGTATAAAGGGAGAAATCAAGCCCCAGCATTTT. The chain joins TRBV19 to TRBJ1-5; D not resolved. The germline V and J ends were trimmed by 2 bases and 8 bases, with 13 bases remaining between them. CDR3 length equals 14 residues. CDR1 LNHDA and CDR2 SQIVND come from the germline V gene (reference sequence).

As regards this clone: Other DNA sequences within the sample encode an identical CDR3. The chain uses TRBV5-1 and TRBJ2-1; 7 bases align to TRBD1. Per germline, CDR1 SGHRS and CDR2 YFSETQ. The V segment lost 4 bases and the J segment 0 bases; nucleotides outside the gene matches: 4. The CDR3 has 15 residues. This CDR3 reads CASSLQGSSYNEQFF. For the CDR3, the DNA is TGCGCCAGCAGCCTACAGGGGAGCTCCTACAATGAGCAGTTCTTC.

J is TRBJ2-3 and V is TRBV2; D unresolved. CDR1 and CDR2 (germline): SNHLY, FYNNEI. The CDR3 runs 13 residues. V was clipped by 5 bases and J by 13 bases, with 19 bases between them. The CDR3 loop is CASSQQRVPIEYF. For the CDR3, the DNA is TGTGCCAGCAGTCAACAACGAGTCCCAATCGAGTATTTT.

This chain links TRBV5-4 with TRBJ2-2; 7 bases align to TRBD2. The germline V gene has CDR1 SGHNT and CDR2 YYREEE (reference sequence). This CDR3 is 17 amino acids long. J gave up 5 bases and V 0 bases, and 10 bases lay outside the gene matches. CDR3 nucleotides: TGTGCCAGCAGCTTGGGTAGTCTAGCGGTGGTTACCGGGGAGCTGTTTTTT. It is translated as CASSLGSLAVVTGELFF.

This clone has a handful of counts. The chain carries TRBV4-3 and TRBJ1-6; D may be TRBD1 (5 bases). Per the germline V gene, CDR1 is LGHNA and CDR2 is YSLEER. This CDR3 is 18 amino acids long. Trimming pared 0 bases from V and 3 bases from J, leaving 15 bases between. The CDR3 bases are TGCGCCAGCAGCCAAGATCGGGACGGTTCGGGCTATAATTCACCCCTCCACTTT. It codes for CASSQDRDGSGYNSPLHF.

The chain recombines TRBV7-9 with TRBJ2-2, with D possibly being TRBD1 (5 bases). V was cut by 1 base and J by 1 base, with 7 bases left in between. Germline CDR1 is SEHNR and CDR2 is FQNEAQ (reference sequence). This CDR3 has 15 residues. CDR3: CASSLGQMNTGELFF. The CDR3 DNA is TGTGCCAGCAGCTTAGGACAGATGAACACCGGGGAGCTGTTTTTT.

The rearrangement joins TRBV2 to TRBJ2-7; TRBD2 aligns across 7 bases. The junction had 2 bases not matched to a gene; V was cut back by 6 bases and J by 0 bases. Germline V gene lookup returns CDR1 SNHLY and CDR2 FYNNEI. The CDR3 loop spans 13 amino acids. The DNA for the CDR3 is TGTGCCAGCAGGGGCGGGAGCTCCTACGAGCAGTACTTC. Its protein product is CASRGGSSYEQYF.

The chain combines TRBV25-1 with TRBJ1-1; D is unclear. The V end lost 4 bases, the J end lost 0 bases, and 6 bases lay between the germline ends. This CDR3 is 13 amino acids long. The germline CDR1 and CDR2 sequences are MGHDK and SYGVNS. The CDR3 spells CASSGQMNTEAFF. As DNA, the CDR3 is TGTGCCAGCAGTGGTCAGATGAACACTGAAGCTTTCTTT.

V and J are TRBV28 and TRBJ2-3; D gene uncertain. The ends were cut back, 2 bases at V and 1 base at J, with 10 bases in the middle. Per germline, CDR1 MDHEN and CDR2 SYDVKM. CDR3 size: 15 residues. CDR3 DNA sequence: TGTGCCAGCAGTTTAGTAAGGATGGGCACAGATACGCAGTATTTT. Translated, it gives CASSLVRMGTDTQYF.

The rearrangement links TRBV6-6 to TRBJ2-7; D is ambiguous. The CDR3 covers 15 residues. The germline V gene encodes CDR1 MNHNY and CDR2 SVGAGI (reference sequence). V gave up 2 bases and J gave up 0 bases, with 11 bases separating them. CDR3 loop: CASSYIPTGSYEQYF. For the CDR3, the DNA is TGTGCCAGCAGTTACATCCCTACGGGCTCCTACGAGCAGTACTTC.